This T cell receptor beta chain was retrieved from a study of T-cell reconstitution after alpha-beta-depleted transplantation in children. The germline gives CDR1 SEHNR, CDR2 FQNEAQ (reference sequence). V lost 5 bases to trimming and J lost 3 bases, with 11 bases between them. The CDR3 is made up of 13 amino acids. Notes on this clonotype: As yet, its antigen is unknown.

Study-level findings and limits: Reportedly, roughly two months post-transplant, alpha-beta T cells arose from several hundred expanded graft clones.

The library targeted TCRbeta and was prepared with unique molecular identifiers. MiXCR was run by TCRdb on the PCR reads, yielding one entry per CDR3 protein. The sample lists roughly 400,000 distinct CDR3 sequences, approximately 41% occurring once. The clonotype comes from a girl aged 2-15 years with aplastic anemia, due to receive a stem cell transplant. The specimen comprised PBMCs, sampled before TCRalphabeta/CD19-depleted stem cell transplant. The rearrangement uses TRBV7-9 and TRBJ2-7; D gene ambiguous. CDR3 bases: TGTGCCAGCAGCCCTCTTGCCGACTACGAGCAGTACTTC. This sequence encodes CASSPLADYEQYF.